This T cell receptor beta chain was sequenced in a study of cytomegalovirus exposure and HLA in healthy donors. This clone was seen only once. Its antigen is not known. V was clipped by 6 bases and J by 0 bases, with 8 bases between them. Per germline, CDR1 MNHEY and CDR2 SVGAGI. This CDR3 region has 13 residues. Study outcomes and limitations: The authors reported that TCR beta sequences could predict HLA-A and HLA-B alleles. These predictions were accurate for most subjects in the first cohort. After further analysis at a later stage, 16,951 TCR beta sequences were associated with HLA alleles at 0.05 false discovery rate. Immune exposure was documented only through CMV serostatus.

Primers for the PCR totalled 60 Vbeta and 13 Jbeta. Profiled with immunoSEQ multiplex PCR; TCRdb holds only in-frame clones, not every one. The sample contains roughly 80,000 clones, 70% to 75% of which appear only once. The chain recombines TRBV6-5 with TRBJ1-2; D ambiguous. Material: PBMCs. The clonotype was recovered from a woman aged 45-65 years in good health and CMV-seropositive. The CDR3 protein is CASRATANYGYTF. CDR3 nucleotide sequence: TGTGCCAGCAGAGCGACGGCTAACTATGGCTACACCTTC.